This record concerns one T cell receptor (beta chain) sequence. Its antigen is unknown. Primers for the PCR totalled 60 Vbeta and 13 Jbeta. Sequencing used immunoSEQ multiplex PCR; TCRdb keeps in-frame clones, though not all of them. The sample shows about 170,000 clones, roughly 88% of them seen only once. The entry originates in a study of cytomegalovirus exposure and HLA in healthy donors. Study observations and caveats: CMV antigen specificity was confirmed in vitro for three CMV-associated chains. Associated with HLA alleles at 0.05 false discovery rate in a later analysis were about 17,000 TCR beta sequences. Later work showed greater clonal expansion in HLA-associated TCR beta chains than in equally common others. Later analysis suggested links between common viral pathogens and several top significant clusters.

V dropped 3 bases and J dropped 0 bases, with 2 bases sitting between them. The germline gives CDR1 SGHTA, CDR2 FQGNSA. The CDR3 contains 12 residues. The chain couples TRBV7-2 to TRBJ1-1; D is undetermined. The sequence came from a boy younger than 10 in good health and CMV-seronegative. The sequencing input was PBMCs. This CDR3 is CASSFMNTEAFF. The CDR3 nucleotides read TGTGCCAGCAGCTTCATGAACACTGAAGCTTTCTTT.